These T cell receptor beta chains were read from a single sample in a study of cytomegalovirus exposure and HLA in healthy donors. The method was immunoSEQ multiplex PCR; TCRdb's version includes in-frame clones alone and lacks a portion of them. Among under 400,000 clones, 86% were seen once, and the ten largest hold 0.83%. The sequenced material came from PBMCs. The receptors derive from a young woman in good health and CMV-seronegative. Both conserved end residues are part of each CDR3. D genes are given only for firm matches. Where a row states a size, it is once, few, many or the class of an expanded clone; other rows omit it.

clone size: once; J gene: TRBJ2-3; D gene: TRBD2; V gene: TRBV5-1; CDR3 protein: CASSRGLAGETDTQYF; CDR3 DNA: TGCGCCAGCAGCAGGGGACTAGCGGGAGAAACAGATACGCAGTATTTT
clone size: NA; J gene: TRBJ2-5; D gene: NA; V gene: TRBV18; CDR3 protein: CASSLGTTQETQYF; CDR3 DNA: TGTGCCAGCTCACTCGGGACAACTCAAGAGACCCAGTACTTC
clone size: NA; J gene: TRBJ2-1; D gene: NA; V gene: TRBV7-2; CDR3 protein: CASSPQVNEQFF; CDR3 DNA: TGTGCCAGCAGCCCTCAGGTCAATGAGCAGTTCTTC
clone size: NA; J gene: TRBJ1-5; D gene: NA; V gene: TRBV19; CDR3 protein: CASSIIYRSNQPQHF; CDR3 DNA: TGTGCCAGTAGTATTATTTACAGGAGCAATCAGCCCCAGCATTTT
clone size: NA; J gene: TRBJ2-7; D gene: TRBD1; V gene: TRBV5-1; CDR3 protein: CASRPGGSVYKQYF; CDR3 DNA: TGCGCCAGCAGGCCAGGGGGCTCCGTCTACAAGCAGTACTTC
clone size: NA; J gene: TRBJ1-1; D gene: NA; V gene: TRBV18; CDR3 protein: CASSPLMNRKNTEAFF; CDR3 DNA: TGTGCCAGCTCACCTCTCATGAACAGGAAAAACACTGAAGCTTTCTTT
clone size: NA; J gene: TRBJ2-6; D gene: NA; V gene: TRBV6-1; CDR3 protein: CASSPVTGANVLTF; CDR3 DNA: TGTGCCAGCAGCCCTGTTACAGGGGCCAACGTCCTGACTTTC
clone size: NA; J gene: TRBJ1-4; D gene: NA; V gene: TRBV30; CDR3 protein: CAWSGKGMANEKLFF; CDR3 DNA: TGTGCCTGGAGTGGTAAGGGGATGGCTAATGAAAAACTGTTTTTT
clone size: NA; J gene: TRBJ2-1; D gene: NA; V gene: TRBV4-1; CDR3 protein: CASSQVSLYNEQFF; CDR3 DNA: TGCGCCAGCAGCCAAGTCTCTCTTTACAATGAGCAGTTCTTC
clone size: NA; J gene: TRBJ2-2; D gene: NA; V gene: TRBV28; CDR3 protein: CASSSSGTGSGTGELFF; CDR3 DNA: TGTGCCAGCAGTTCCTCAGGGACTGGTAGCGGTACCGGGGAGCTGTTTTTT
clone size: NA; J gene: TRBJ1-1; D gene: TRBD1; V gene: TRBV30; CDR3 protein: CAWRAFRQGADFF; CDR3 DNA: TGTGCCTGGAGGGCATTTCGACAGGGGGCGGATTTCTTT
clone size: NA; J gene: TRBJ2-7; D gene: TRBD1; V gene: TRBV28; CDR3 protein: CAILSGTGGPHEQYF; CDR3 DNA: TGTGCCATTCTATCCGGGACAGGGGGCCCCCACGAGCAGTACTTC
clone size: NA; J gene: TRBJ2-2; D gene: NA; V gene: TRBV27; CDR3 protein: CASSLTVGANTGELFF; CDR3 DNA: TGTGCCAGCAGTTTGACAGTGGGGGCAAACACCGGGGAGCTGTTTTTT
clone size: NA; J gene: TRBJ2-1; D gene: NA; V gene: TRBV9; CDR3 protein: CASSSSSNEQFF; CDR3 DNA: TGTGCCAGCAGCTCTAGTTCTAATGAGCAGTTCTTC
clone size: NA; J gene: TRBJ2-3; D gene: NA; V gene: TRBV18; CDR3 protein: CASSANRPTSTDTQYF; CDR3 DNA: TGTGCCAGCTCAGCCAACAGGCCTACTAGCACAGATACGCAGTATTTT
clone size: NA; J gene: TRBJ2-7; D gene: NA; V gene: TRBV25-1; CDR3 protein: CASSGTGSSYEQYF; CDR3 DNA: TGTGCCAGCAGTGGAACAGGGAGCTCCTACGAGCAGTACTTC
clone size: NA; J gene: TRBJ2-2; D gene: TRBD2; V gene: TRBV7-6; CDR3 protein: CASSLLLASGNTGELFF; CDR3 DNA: TGTGCCAGCAGCTTACTTTTGGCTAGCGGAAACACCGGGGAGCTGTTTTTT
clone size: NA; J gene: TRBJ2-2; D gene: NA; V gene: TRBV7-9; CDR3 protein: CASSSTQGTAGELFF; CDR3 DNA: TGTGCCAGCAGCTCGACACAGGGGACTGCCGGGGAGCTGTTTTTT
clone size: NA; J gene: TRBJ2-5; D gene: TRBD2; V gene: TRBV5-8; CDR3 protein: CASSRRLAGGPQETQYF; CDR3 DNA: TGTGCCAGCAGCCGCCGACTAGCGGGGGGCCCCCAAGAGACCCAGTACTTC
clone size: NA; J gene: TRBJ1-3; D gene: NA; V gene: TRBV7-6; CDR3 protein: CASRPGRGGNTIYF; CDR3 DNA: TGTGCCAGCAGACCCGGGCGCGGGGGGAACACCATATATTTT
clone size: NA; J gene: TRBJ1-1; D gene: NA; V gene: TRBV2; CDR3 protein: CASSERDLEAFF; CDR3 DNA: TGTGCCAGCAGTGAGAGGGATCTTGAAGCTTTCTTT
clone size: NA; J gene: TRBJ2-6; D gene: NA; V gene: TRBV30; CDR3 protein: CAWSEGASGANVLTF; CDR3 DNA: TGTGCCTGGAGTGAAGGAGCCTCGGGGGCCAACGTCCTGACTTTC
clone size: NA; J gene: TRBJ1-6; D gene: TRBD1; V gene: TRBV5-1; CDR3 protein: CASRGQGAQGLHF; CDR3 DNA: TGCGCCAGCAGGGGACAGGGGGCGCAGGGCCTCCACTTT
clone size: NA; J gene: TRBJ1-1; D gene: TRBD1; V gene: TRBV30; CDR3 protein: CAWSASGQGPAFF; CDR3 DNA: TGTGCCTGGAGTGCCTCGGGACAGGGGCCGGCTTTCTTT
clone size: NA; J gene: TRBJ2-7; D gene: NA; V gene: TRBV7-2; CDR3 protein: CASSLVSGYEQYF; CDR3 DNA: TGTGCCAGCAGCTTAGTCAGCGGCTACGAGCAGTACTTC
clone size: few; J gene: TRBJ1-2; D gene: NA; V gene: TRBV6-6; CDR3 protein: CASSYGTGTGYTF; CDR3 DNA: TGTGCCAGCAGTTACGGCACAGGGACGGGCTACACCTTC
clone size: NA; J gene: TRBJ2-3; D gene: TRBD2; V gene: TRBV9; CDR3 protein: CASSNSGTPTDTQYF; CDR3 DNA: TGTGCCAGCAGCAATAGCGGGACCCCCACAGATACGCAGTATTTT
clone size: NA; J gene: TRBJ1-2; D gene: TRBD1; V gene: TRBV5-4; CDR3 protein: CASSLDRGGYTF; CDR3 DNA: TGTGCCAGCAGCTTGGACAGGGGCGGCTACACCTTC
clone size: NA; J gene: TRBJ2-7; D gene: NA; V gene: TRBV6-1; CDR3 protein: CASSDRVGGQYF; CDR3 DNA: TGTGCCAGCAGTGATAGAGTAGGGGGGCAGTACTTC
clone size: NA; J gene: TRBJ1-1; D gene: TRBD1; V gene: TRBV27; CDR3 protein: CASNDRDATEAFF; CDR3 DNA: TGTGCCAGCAACGACAGGGATGCCACTGAAGCTTTCTTT
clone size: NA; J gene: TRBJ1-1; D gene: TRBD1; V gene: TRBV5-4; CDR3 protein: CASSYNRGRTEAFF; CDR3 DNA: TGTGCCAGCAGCTACAACAGGGGACGGACTGAAGCTTTCTTT
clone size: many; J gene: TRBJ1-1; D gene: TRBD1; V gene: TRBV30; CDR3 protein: CAWRQQGAGAQAFF; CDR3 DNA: TGTGCCTGGAGGCAACAGGGGGCAGGGGCTCAAGCTTTCTTT
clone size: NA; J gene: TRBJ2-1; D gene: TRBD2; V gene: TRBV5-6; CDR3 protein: CASSPSGLDYNEQFF; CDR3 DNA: TGTGCCAGCAGCCCTAGCGGACTTGACTACAATGAGCAGTTCTTC
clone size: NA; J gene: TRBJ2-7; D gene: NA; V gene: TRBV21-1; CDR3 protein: CASRLAQGSYEQYF; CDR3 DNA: TGTGCCAGCCGATTGGCGCAGGGGTCCTACGAGCAGTACTTC
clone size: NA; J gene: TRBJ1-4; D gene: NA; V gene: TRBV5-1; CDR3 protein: CASSLAARVNEKLFF; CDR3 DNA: TGCGCCAGCAGCTTGGCCGCAAGAGTAAATGAAAAACTGTTTTTT
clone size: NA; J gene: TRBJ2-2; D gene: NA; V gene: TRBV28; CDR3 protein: CASSLHPLGQLDTGELFF; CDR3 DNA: TGTGCCAGCAGTTTACACCCCTTAGGACAGCTTGACACCGGGGAGCTGTTTTTT
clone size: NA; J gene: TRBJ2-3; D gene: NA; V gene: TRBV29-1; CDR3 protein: CSVERLRRLAVDTQYF; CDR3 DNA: TGCAGCGTTGAGAGGTTGAGGCGGCTGGCGGTGGATACGCAGTATTTT
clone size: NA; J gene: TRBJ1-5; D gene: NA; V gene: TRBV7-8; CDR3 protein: CASSPVPYRDGQPQHF; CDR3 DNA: TGTGCCAGCAGCCCCGTACCATACAGGGACGGGCAGCCCCAGCATTTT
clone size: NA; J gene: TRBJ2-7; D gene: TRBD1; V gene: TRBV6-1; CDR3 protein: CASSVPGTGKNEQYF; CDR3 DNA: TGTGCCAGCAGTGTCCCCGGGACAGGGAAGAACGAGCAGTACTTC
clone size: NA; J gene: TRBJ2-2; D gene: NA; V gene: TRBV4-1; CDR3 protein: CASSSPGGSGELFF; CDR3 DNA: TGCGCCAGCAGCTCCCCGGGCGGGTCCGGGGAGCTGTTTTTT
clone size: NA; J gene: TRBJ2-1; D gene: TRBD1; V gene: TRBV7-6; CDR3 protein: CASSPTGGSYNEQFF; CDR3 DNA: TGTGCCAGCAGTCCCACAGGGGGCTCCTACAATGAGCAGTTCTTC
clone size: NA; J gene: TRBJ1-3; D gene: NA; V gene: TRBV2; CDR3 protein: CASSDKRLSGNTIYF; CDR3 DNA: TGTGCCAGCAGTGACAAGAGGCTCTCTGGAAACACCATATATTTT
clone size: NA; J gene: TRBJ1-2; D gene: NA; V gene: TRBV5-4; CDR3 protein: CASSLGDRGYGYTF; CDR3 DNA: TGTGCCAGCAGCTTGGGAGATCGGGGCTATGGCTACACCTTC
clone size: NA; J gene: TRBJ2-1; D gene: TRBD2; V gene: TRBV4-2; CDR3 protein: CASSPGLADYNEQFF; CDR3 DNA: TGTGCCAGCAGCCCAGGACTAGCGGACTACAATGAGCAGTTCTTC
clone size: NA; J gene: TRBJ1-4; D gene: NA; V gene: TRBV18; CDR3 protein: CASSPLAAEKLFF; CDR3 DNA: TGTGCCAGCTCTCCCCTAGCTGCGGAAAAACTGTTTTTT
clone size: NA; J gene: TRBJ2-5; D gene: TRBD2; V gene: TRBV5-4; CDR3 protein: CASSLGPPSSGGPQETQYF; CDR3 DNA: TGTGCCAGCAGCTTGGGACCCCCTTCCAGCGGGGGGCCTCAAGAGACCCAGTACTTC
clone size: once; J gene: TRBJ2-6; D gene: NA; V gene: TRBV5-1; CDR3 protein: CASSLDPSGANVLTF; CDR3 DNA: TGCGCCAGCAGCTTGGATCCTTCTGGGGCCAACGTCCTGACTTTC
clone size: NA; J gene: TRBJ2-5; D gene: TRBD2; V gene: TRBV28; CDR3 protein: CASSLGLAEETQYF; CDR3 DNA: TGTGCCAGCAGTTTAGGACTAGCAGAAGAGACCCAGTACTTC
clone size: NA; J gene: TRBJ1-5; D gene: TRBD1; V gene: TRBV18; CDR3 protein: CASSPDRGVGNQPQHF; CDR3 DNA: TGTGCCAGCTCACCCGACAGGGGAGTGGGCAATCAGCCCCAGCATTTT
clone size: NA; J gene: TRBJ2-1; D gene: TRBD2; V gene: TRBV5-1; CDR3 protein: CASSYTSGSSPYNEQFF; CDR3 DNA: TGCGCCAGCAGCTACACTAGCGGGAGTTCCCCTTACAATGAGCAGTTCTTC
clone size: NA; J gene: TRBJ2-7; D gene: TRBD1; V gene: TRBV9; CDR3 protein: CASSPGQGAYEQYF; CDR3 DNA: TGTGCCAGCAGCCCCGGACAGGGGGCGTACGAGCAGTACTTC
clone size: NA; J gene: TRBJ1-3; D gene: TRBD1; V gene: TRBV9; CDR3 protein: CASSSTLDRAGNTIYF; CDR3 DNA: TGTGCCAGCAGCTCAACCCTCGACAGGGCTGGAAACACCATATATTTT
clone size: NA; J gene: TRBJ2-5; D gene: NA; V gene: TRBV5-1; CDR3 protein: CASSLEGGAPRGTQYF; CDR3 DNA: TGCGCCAGCAGCTTGGAGGGGGGGGCCCCCCGCGGGACCCAGTACTTC
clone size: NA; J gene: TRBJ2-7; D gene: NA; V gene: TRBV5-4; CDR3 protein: CASSFQGIYEQYF; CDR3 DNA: TGTGCCAGCAGCTTCCAGGGGATCTACGAGCAGTACTTC
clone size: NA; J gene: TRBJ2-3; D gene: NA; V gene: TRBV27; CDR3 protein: CASSPLRGQASTDTQYF; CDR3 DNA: TGTGCCAGCAGTCCACTGAGAGGGCAGGCTAGCACAGATACGCAGTATTTT
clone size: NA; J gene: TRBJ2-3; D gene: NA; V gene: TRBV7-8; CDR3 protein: CASSLRTVTDTQYF; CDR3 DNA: TGTGCCAGCAGCTTACGGACAGTCACAGATACGCAGTATTTT
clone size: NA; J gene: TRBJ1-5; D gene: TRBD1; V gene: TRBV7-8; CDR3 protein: CASSYQTGVISNQPQHF; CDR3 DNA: TGTGCCAGCAGCTACCAGACAGGGGTGATTAGCAATCAGCCCCAGCATTTT
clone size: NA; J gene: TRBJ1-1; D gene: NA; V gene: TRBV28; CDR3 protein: CASSLVSRAGAFF; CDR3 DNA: TGTGCCAGCAGTTTAGTCAGTCGGGCGGGGGCTTTCTTT
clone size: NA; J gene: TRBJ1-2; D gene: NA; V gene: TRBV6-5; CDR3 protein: CASSSRGDSYGYTF; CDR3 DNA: TGTGCCAGCAGTTCCCGAGGCGACAGCTATGGCTACACCTTC